The 26 T cell receptor beta chains presented below share a single source sample, sequenced in a study of T cell repertoires in aging, cancer and after chemotherapy. The template was genomic DNA from peripheral blood, not RNA. A mixed TRB-A/B primer pool amplified rearranged TRB by multiplex touch-down PCR. TCRdb used MiXCR to reprocess the multiplex PCR reads, holding one entry per CDR3 protein. Here the sample spans about 3,000 distinct CDR3 sequences, around 35% being singletons. Input material: blood. These receptor sequences come from a human donor with a solid tumor.

The gene calls are TRBV6-2 or TRBV6-3 and TRBJ2-2, with D unclear. The germline gives CDR1 MNHEY, CDR2 SVGEGT. The ends were cut back, 2 bases at V and 6 bases at J, with 10 bases in the middle. The CDR3 is made up of 14 amino acids. The CDR3 DNA reads TGTGCCAGCAGTTACGTCGGTACCGCCGGGGAGCTGTTTTTT. It translates to CASSYVGTAGELFF.

This chain links TRBV12-3 or TRBV12-4 with TRBJ1-5; the D gene is possibly TRBD1 (6 bases). Trimming pared 5 bases from V and 6 bases from J, leaving 14 bases between. This CDR3 has 14 residues. Here the CDR3 reads CASSQTGRGQPQHF. CDR3 nucleotide sequence: TGTGCCAGCAGTCAAACAGGGAGAGGTCAGCCCCAGCATTTT.

A few counts support this clonotype. The CDR3 DNA is TGTGCCAGCAGTTTGACCGAGACATATGGACCGAAGGGCTACACCTTC. It translates to CASSLTETYGPKGYTF. The rearrangement uses TRBV6-5 and TRBJ1-2; D remains ambiguous. Trimming cost V 4 bases and J 8 bases, with 23 bases left between them. The CDR3 runs 16 residues. The germline V gene encodes CDR1 MNHEY and CDR2 SVGAGI.

The chain joins TRBV14 to TRBJ2-2; D is unresolved. From germline, CDR1 is SGHDN and CDR2 FVKESK. Between the trimmed V and J ends, which lost 6 bases and 7 bases, there was a span of 15 bases. This CDR3 contains 14 residues. The CDR3: CASRLTGLNGELFF. Here the CDR3 DNA reads TGTGCCAGCAGGTTGACCGGGCTTAACGGGGAGCTGTTTTTT.

In its sample, this clonotype ranks as large. The junction does not match germline at one end; this may be a read error. This chain uses TRBV7-7 with TRBJ1-4; D gene unclear. Per the germline V gene, CDR1 is SSHAT and CDR2 is FNYEAQ (reference sequence). The CDR3 length is 13 residues. CDR3 residues: CASSLVVNEKLFF. The CDR3 region has the DNA TGTGCTAGCAGCTTAGTGGTTAATGAAAAACTGTTTTTT.

This clonotype counts as medium-sized. The chain links TRBV29-1 to TRBJ1-2, with 11 positions matching TRBD1. There are 14 residues in the CDR3. The V gene end was trimmed by 7 bases and the J gene end by 7 bases; junction bases not matched to a gene: 11. The germline CDR1 and CDR2 sequences are SQVTM and ANQGSEA. The CDR3 DNA reads TGCAGCGCCCGGGTGGGACAGGGGGACCCTGGCTACACCTTC. It is translated as CSARVGQGDPGYTF.

This clonotype was seen a few times. This sequence joins TRBV6-1 and TRBJ2-1; tentative D call: TRBD1 (6 bases). Germline CDR1 MNHNS, CDR2 SASEGT. The CDR3 extends over 15 amino acids. V gave up 4 bases and J gave up 3 bases, with 13 bases separating them. CDR3 bases: TGTGCCAGCAGTGTCCTCAGGGGCAACTACAATGAGCAGTTCTTC. This translates into CASSVLRGNYNEQFF.

This rearrangement joins TRBV2 to TRBJ2-5, with D tentatively TRBD1 (6 bases). CDR3 length: 14 amino acids. Per germline, CDR1 SNHLY and CDR2 FYNNEI. V lost 4 bases to trimming and J lost 5 bases, with 14 bases between them. The CDR3 is CASSATTGSETQYF. The CDR3 bases are TGTGCCAGCAGTGCGACCACAGGGTCCGAGACCCAGTACTTC.

This clonotype was seen a handful of times. This chain connects TRBV10-3 to TRBJ1-2; D call uncertain. Germline lookup yields CDR1 ENHRY and CDR2 SYGVKD. V was clipped by 7 bases and J by 2 bases, with 14 bases between them. This CDR3 region has 14 residues. The CDR3 coding sequence is TGTGCCATCACCCCGCGGGCAGAAAACTATGGCTACACCTTC. Amino acid sequence: CAITPRAENYGYTF.

The V call is TRBV18, the J call TRBJ2-3; 16 bases map to TRBD2. CDR3 length equals 19 residues. V trimming: 3 bases; J trimming: 0 bases; junction bases outside the gene matches: 6. CDR1 and CDR2 (germline): KGHSH, LQKENI. In DNA, the CDR3 is TGTGCCAGCTCACCGGGACTAGCGGGGGGGCCGTTTAGCACAGATACGCAGTATTTT. Translated: CASSPGLAGGPFSTDTQYF. The entire variable domain, with the rest obtained from reference TRBV18 and TRBJ2-3, is as follows: NAGVMQNPRHLVRRRGQEARLRCSPMKGHSHVYWYRQLPEEGLKFMVYLQKENIIDESGMPKERFSAEFPKEGPSILRIQQVVRGDSAAYFCASSPGLAGGPFSTDTQYFGPGTRLTVL.

This clonotype occurred a few times. V gene TRBV6-1 combines with J gene TRBJ1-4; TRBD1 aligns across 9 bases. With V trimmed by 6 bases and J by 12 bases, 11 bases remained unmatched. Germline V CDR1 and CDR2: MNHNS, SASEGT. The CDR3 runs 14 residues. In nucleotides, the CDR3 is TGTGCCAGCAGATCCGGGACAGGGTCCCTACAACTGTTTTTT. This codes for CASRSGTGSLQLFF.

V and J are TRBV28 and TRBJ2-7; 7 positions agree with TRBD2. The V and J ends lost 1 base and 4 bases, in that order; junction bases with no gene match: 7. Per the germline V gene, CDR1 is MDHEN and CDR2 is SYDVKM. The CDR3 extends over 15 amino acids. The CDR3: CASSLSQRGTYEQYF. The DNA of the CDR3 is TGTGCCAGCAGTTTATCCCAGCGGGGTACTTACGAGCAGTACTTC.

This clonotype was counted a few times. The chain has TRBV12-3 or TRBV12-4 and TRBJ2-6, with 9 positions matching TRBD1. This CDR3 has 17 amino acids. J was trimmed by 2 bases and V by 8 bases; bases with no gene match: 10. DNA of the CDR3: TGTGCCAGCTCGCCGGCAAGGACAGGGGCTGGGGCCAACGTCCTGACTTTC. It yields the protein CASSPARTGAGANVLTF.

The chain links TRBV5-6 to TRBJ1-5; D gene ambiguous. V shed 0 bases and J shed 6 bases, with 10 bases lying between them. Looked up from germline, CDR1 is SGHDT and CDR2 is YYEEEE. CDR3 size: 14 residues. In nucleotides, the CDR3 is TGTGCCAGCAGCTTGGCACAGTGGGTTCAGCCCCAGCATTTT. This codes for CASSLAQWVQPQHF.

To note about this clonotype: A read error may account for a junction end that differs from germline. This chain links TRBV6-5 with TRBJ2-3; 10 bases agree with TRBD2. The CDR3 totals 14 residues. Germline CDR1 is MNHEY and CDR2 is SVGAGI. CDR3 residues: CVSTDSGGTDTQYF. The CDR3, as DNA: TGTGTCAGCACTGATAGCGGGGGGACAGATACGCAGTATTTT.

This clonotype appeared a few times. The chain couples TRBV6-5 to TRBJ1-4; a possible D gene is TRBD1 (5 bases). This CDR3 spans 18 amino acids. Germline CDR1 and CDR2: MNHEY and SVGAGI. Trimming took off 6 bases at V and 1 base at J, with 21 bases between the two ends. The CDR3 DNA sequence: TGTGCCAGCAGCCCCTCTTCTCTTTGGGGGGTAACTAATGAAAAACTGTTTTTT. Protein sequence: CASSPSSLWGVTNEKLFF.

This clonotype was observed a few times. The CDR3 spells CASKRDGNYGYTF. The CDR3 nucleotides read TGTGCCAGTAAACGTGACGGAAACTATGGCTACACCTTC. The J gene is TRBJ1-2, the V gene TRBV27; D remains ambiguous. Germline V gene data show CDR1 as MNHEY and CDR2 as SMNVEV (reference sequence). V was trimmed by 9 bases and J by 2 bases, leaving 13 bases between them. CDR3 size: 13 residues.

The chain employs TRBV2 and TRBJ2-3; perhaps TRBD1 as D (6 bases). The ends were cut back, 11 bases at V and 6 bases at J, with 15 bases in the middle. The CDR3 sequence is 12 residues long. Looked up from germline, CDR1 is SNHLY and CDR2 is FYNNEI. This CDR3 reads CAGERQEDTQYF. CDR3 nucleotide sequence: TGTGCCGGAGAAAGACAGGAGGATACGCAGTATTTT.

In its sample, this clonotype was seen a few times. CDR3 DNA: TGTGCCAGCAGTTTGACAGGGACAACCTACAATGAGCAGTTCTTC. Translation gives CASSLTGTTYNEQFF. This chain connects TRBV12-3 or TRBV12-4 to TRBJ2-1; 7 bases align to TRBD1. This CDR3 has 15 amino acids. V trimming: 3 bases; J trimming: 2 bases; junction bases outside the gene matches: 4.

About this clonotype: No conserved phenylalanine or tryptophan is present at the end of the CDR3, so a read error is the likely explanation. V gene TRBV7-6 combines with J gene TRBJ1-4; a possible D gene is TRBD1 (6 bases). V lost 7 bases to trimming and J lost 8 bases, with 20 bases between them. CDR1 and CDR2 from the germline V gene are SGHVS and FNYEAQ. CDR3 size: 15 residues. The CDR3 DNA is TGTGCCAGCACGTCATCAGGGGTCATGCGGGAAAAACTGTTTTAT. Translated: CASTSSGVMREKLFY.

Within the sample, this clonotype is medium-sized. The chain links TRBV19 to TRBJ2-5; 13 nucleotides align to TRBD2. The V gene end was trimmed by 7 bases and the J gene end by 5 bases; junction bases not matched to a gene: 7. The germline CDR1 and CDR2 sequences are LNHDA and SQIVND (reference sequence). This CDR3 contains 15 residues. CDR3 residues: CASTKLAGGLETQYF. Here the CDR3 DNA reads TGTGCCAGTACTAAACTAGCGGGGGGGCTGGAGACCCAGTACTTC.

This chain joins TRBV20-1 and TRBJ2-7; TRBD2 matches at 9 bases. With V trimmed by 5 bases and J by 12 bases, 20 bases remained unmatched. The germline V gene has CDR1 DFQATT and CDR2 SNEGSKA (reference sequence). The CDR3 length is 15 residues. The CDR3 loop reads CSAVPGGGASLTRYF. The CDR3, as DNA: TGCAGTGCTGTTCCGGGCGGGGGGGCCTCACTGACCCGGTACTTC.

The gene calls are TRBV20-1 and TRBJ2-5; TRBD2 agrees at 14 bases. CDR3 length equals 15 residues. V was pared by 4 bases and J by 5 bases, with 6 bases of the junction left unmatched. CDR1 DFQATT and CDR2 SNEGSKA come from the germline V gene (reference sequence). The CDR3 reads CSATRLAGGLETQYF. The DNA of the CDR3 is TGCAGTGCTACAAGACTAGCGGGGGGGCTGGAGACCCAGTACTTC.

This clonotype is medium-sized by share. This rearrangement joins TRBV27 to TRBJ2-2; TRBD1 agrees at 8 bases. The V segment lost 8 bases and the J segment 6 bases; nucleotides outside the gene matches: 14. CDR1 is MNHEY and CDR2 is SMNVEV in the germline V gene (reference sequence). The CDR3 totals 16 residues. The CDR3 reads CASGLPGRGLAGELFF. CDR3 DNA: TGTGCCAGCGGTCTCCCTGGCAGGGGGCTTGCCGGGGAGCTGTTTTTT.

The chain has TRBV6-2 or TRBV6-3 and TRBJ2-1; TRBD1 matches 9 bases. Germline V gene lookup returns CDR1 MNHEY and CDR2 SVGEGT. There are 16 residues in the CDR3. Unmatched junction bases numbered 7, after V lost 0 bases and J lost 7 bases. As DNA, the CDR3 is TGTGCCAGCAGTTACTCGAGAGGACAGGGGAGAAATGAGCAGTTCTTC. This sequence encodes CASSYSRGQGRNEQFF.

This clonotype qualifies as medium-sized. The rearrangement joins TRBV19 to TRBJ2-3; D perhaps matches TRBD1 (5 bases). Germline values: CDR1 LNHDA, CDR2 SQIVND (reference sequence). The CDR3 has 16 residues. Trimming took off 3 bases at V and 2 bases at J, with 15 bases between the two ends. The DNA for the CDR3 is TGTGCCAGTAGTATTGCTTCAGGGTTGGCCACAGATACGCAGTATTTT. Its translation is CASSIASGLATDTQYF.